The present entry profiles one T cell receptor beta chain with its context. Its antigen is unidentified. This sample was taken from a study of T cell repertoires in cytomegalovirus infection. Study at large: Well-studied HLA-B-restricted CMV epitopes were used in the study alongside recently identified HLA-C-restricted ones. Matching HLA type and CMV infection were both indicated by public TCR beta signatures. Points from the study as a whole: There were HLA-C-restricted CMV-specific TCR beta clonotypes dominating the ex vivo response.

TCRdb reprocessed the reads via MiXCR and lists one record per CDR3 protein. Among approximately 600,000 distinct CDR3 sequences, roughly 43% were seen once, and the ten largest hold around 50%. The sequencing used cultured PBMCs, collected from culture after CMV antigen stimulation. The sequence was obtained from a human donor in good health (CMV status not recorded). Some clones in this sample may be carry-over from other donors' samples.

In DNA form, the CDR3 reads TGTGCCAGCAGTTGGACAGTTTACAATGAGCAGTTCTTC. It specifies CASSWTVYNEQFF. This chain links TRBV7-6 with TRBJ2-1, with D possibly TRBD1 on 6 matching bases. This CDR3 is built from 13 residues. Trimming took off 6 bases at V and 4 bases at J, with 10 bases between the two ends. Germline CDR1 is SGHVS and CDR2 is FNYEAQ. Complete variable domain (other parts from reference TRBV7-6 and TRBJ2-1): GAGVSQSPRYKVTKRGQDVALRCDPISGHVSLYWYRQALGQGPEFLTYFNYEAQQDKSGLPNDRFSAERPEGSISTLTIQRTEQRDSAMYRCASSWTVYNEQFFGPGTRLTVL.